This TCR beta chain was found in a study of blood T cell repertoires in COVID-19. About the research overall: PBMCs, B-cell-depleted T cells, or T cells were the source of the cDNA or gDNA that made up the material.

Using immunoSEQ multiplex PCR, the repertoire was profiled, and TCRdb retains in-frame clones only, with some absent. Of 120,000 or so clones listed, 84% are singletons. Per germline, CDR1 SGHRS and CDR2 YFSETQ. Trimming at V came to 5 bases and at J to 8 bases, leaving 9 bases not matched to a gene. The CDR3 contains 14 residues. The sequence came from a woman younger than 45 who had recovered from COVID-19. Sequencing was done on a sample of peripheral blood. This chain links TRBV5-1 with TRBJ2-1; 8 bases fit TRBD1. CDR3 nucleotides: TGCGCCAGCAGGGTAGGGCAGGGGGCCGATGAGCAGTTCTTC. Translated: CASRVGQGADEQFF.